Detailed here is one T cell receptor beta chain. What it binds is unknown. This sample was included in a study of vaccination effects on CD4 cells after COVID-19. Study-level background: Each participant was given two doses of one vaccine (BNT162b2 or mRNA-1273). Study conclusions and caveats: Both infection-induced and vaccine-induced clones contracted markedly at late post-vaccination timepoints.

The data were produced by immunoSEQ multiplex PCR, yet TCRdb's version contains in-frame clones alone and is incomplete. The table lists about 24,000 clones, approximately 83% of them singletons, with approximately 10% in the top ten. CD4+ T cells specific for antigen were expanded with viral peptide pools by the ViraFEST assay before sequencing. Upon completion of more than 9 days in culture, CD4+ T cells were isolated. Vaccinees lacked prior SARS-CoV-2 infection and tested negative for nucleocapsid antibodies. In culture with 8 to 10 IU/ml IL-2 and 9 to 10 ug/ml peptides, PBMC were grown at two million per well. Fresh IL-2-containing medium replaced half the medium on days 3 and 7. V was shortened by 1 base and J by 5 bases, with 8 bases between the two germline ends. CDR1 and CDR2 (germline): MNHNS, SASEGT. This CDR3 is 13 amino acids long.

V usage is TRBV6-1 and J usage is TRBJ2-5; D gene uncertain. The clonotype was recovered from a human donor who received a COVID-19 vaccine. Sequences were derived from CD4+ T cells from PBMCs cultured with HCoV-NL63 spike peptides, sampled before COVID-19 vaccination. The CDR3 DNA reads as TGTGCCAGCAGTGAAGTTCGTCGGGAGACCCAGTACTTC. Amino acids: CASSEVRRETQYF.